This T cell receptor (beta chain) was sequenced in a study of control samples from healthy donors and cancer patients. Libraries were prepared by immunoSEQ multiplex PCR; TCRdb keeps only in-frame clonotypes and omits some of them. Of some 250,000 clones in the sample, around 79% were seen once. This TCR came from a woman in her sixties or seventies with lung cancer. Sequences were obtained from PBMCs.

The CDR3 DNA follows: TGTGCCAGCAGACGGACAGGGGACTACAATGAGCAGTTCTTC. The encoded protein is CASRRTGDYNEQFF. The gene calls are TRBV11-2 and TRBJ2-1, with TRBD1 matching over 9 bases. V lost 6 bases and J lost 3; bases outside the gene matches: 3. This CDR3 spans 14 amino acids. Germline CDR1 and CDR2: SGHAT and FQNNGV.